This TCR beta chain appears in the sequencing data of a study of T cell responses to AZD1222 COVID-19 vaccine. Findings and caveats of the study: Only a handful of AZD1222 recipients, roughly 6 in all, had baseline seropositivity. As reported, nearly half of all spike-specific TCRs target variant regions that are unmutated. Possibly, clonal diversity was underestimated; donors were largely white British and included more females.

Germline V gene data show CDR1 as MNHEY and CDR2 as SVGEGT. The ends were cut back, 2 bases at V and 0 bases at J, with 11 bases in the middle. This CDR3 has 16 residues. The assay was immunoSEQ multiplex PCR, and TCRdb's table has in-frame clones only and misses some. The sample carries under 70,000 clones, 79% recorded once. This clone rates as medium-sized. Antigen unknown. This chain connects TRBV6-2 or TRBV6-3 to TRBJ1-3; D call uncertain. This sequence originates from an adult in good health. This material consisted of peripheral blood, taken on day 0 of MenACWY control vaccination. As DNA, the CDR3 is TGTGCCAGCAGTTACGACGGAACCCTCTCTGGAAACACCATATATTTT. This gives the protein CASSYDGTLSGNTIYF.